This T cell receptor beta chain was profiled in a study of cytomegalovirus exposure and HLA in healthy donors. Whole-study context: Counted in an early data release were some 81 million unique TCRs from HLA-typed donors.

With respect to this clone: Its antigen is currently unknown.

Primers for the PCR totalled 60 Vbeta and 13 Jbeta. Assay: immunoSEQ multiplex PCR; the TCRdb copy retains only in-frame clones and omits some. The table has some 180,000 clones, about 90% seen once. Germline-derived CDR1 and CDR2 are SGHRS and YFSETQ. The CDR3 is made up of 15 amino acids. V was cut by 0 bases and J by 3 bases, with 7 bases left in between. General observations from the study: A list of more than 150 TCR beta chains associated with cytomegalovirus was given.

This chain links TRBV5-1 with TRBJ1-6; no clear D gene. The TCR was taken from a girl younger than two in good health and CMV-seronegative. Specimen: PBMCs. In DNA form, the CDR3 reads TGCGCCAGCAGCTTGGATAGAATCTATAATTCACCCCTCCACTTT. Protein sequence: CASSLDRIYNSPLHF.